Sequencing of this T cell receptor (beta chain) was carried out in a study of blood T cell repertoires in COVID-19. Clones were sequenced by immunoSEQ multiplex PCR, and TCRdb holds only the in-frame ones, with some missing. The sample yields 65,000 to 75,000 clones, approximately 80% seen once. The CDR3 length is 15 residues. The sequence came from a human donor in a cohort sampled during active COVID-19. V is TRBV21-1 and J is TRBJ1-2; the table names TRBD1, a call not compared with the DNA. TRBV21-1 is classified as a pseudogene. Sequencing was performed on peripheral blood. In DNA form, the CDR3 reads TGTGCCAGCAGCAAAATTCTTCGGACAAGCTATGGCTACACCTTC. Translating gives CASSKILRTSYGYTF.